Shown below are 24 T cell receptor beta chains from a single sample sequenced in a study of patients and donors after allogeneic stem cell transplantation. A single record per CDR3 protein comes from TCRdb applying MiXCR to the RT-PCR reads. Of 70,000 to 75,000 distinct CDR3 sequences listed, roughly 29% are singletons. Sequenced: blood, either unsorted or a sorted T cell fraction (not recorded which). The receptor source for this set is a human donor who was either an allogeneic HSCT recipient or a stem cell or donor lymphocyte infusion donor (not recorded which). It is not recorded whose cells these are; they may come from a transplant donor.

The V call is TRBV5-1, the J call TRBJ2-3; 9 bases map to TRBD1. Germline V gene lookup returns CDR1 SGHRS and CDR2 YFSETQ. This CDR3 is built from 15 residues. The V and J ends lost 3 bases and 1 base, in that order; junction bases with no gene match: 3. In DNA form, the CDR3 reads TGCGCCAGCAGCTCGGGACAGGGAGGCACAGATACGCAGTATTTT. It yields the protein CASSSGQGGTDTQYF. The variable domain in full, with the rest retrieved from reference TRBV5-1 and TRBJ2-3, is KAGVTQTPRYLIKTRGQQVTLSCSPISGHRSVSWYQQTPGQGLQFLFEYFSETQRNKGNFPGRFSGRQFSNSRSEMNVSTLELGDSALYLCASSSGQGGTDTQYFGPGTRLTVL.

The CDR3, as DNA: TGTGCCATCACTGGGACTAGCGGATCCTCCTACAATGAGCAGTTCTTC. Translating gives CAITGTSGSSYNEQFF. The V gene is TRBV10-3, the J gene TRBJ2-1; 11 bases line up with TRBD2. This CDR3 has 16 amino acids. Germline values: CDR1 ENHRY, CDR2 SYGVKD. The ends lost 7 bases at V and 0 bases at J; junction bases unmatched: 5.

The V gene is TRBV9, the J gene TRBJ1-5, with TRBD1 matching 9 bases. Germline CDR1 and CDR2: SGDLS and YYNGEE. CDR3 length: 13 residues. Germline trimming cut 7 bases from V and 9 bases from J; bases unmatched to any gene: 8. CDR3 protein: CASGGQGLRPQHF. CDR3 in DNA: TGTGCCAGCGGCGGACAGGGGCTGCGGCCCCAGCATTTT.

There are many counts of this clonotype. CDR3 nucleotide sequence: TGTGCCAGCAGCTTAGGACCGGAGCAGTTCTTC. Translated: CASSLGPEQFF. V and J are TRBV7-9 and TRBJ2-1; D is uncertain. The V gene's germline CDR1 is SEHNR and CDR2 FQNEAQ (reference sequence). Trimming took off 1 base at V and 10 bases at J, with 5 bases between the two ends. CDR3 length equals 11 residues.

This clonotype was counted between two and nine times. The CDR3 DNA is TGTGCCAGCAGTTCCGGGGAAGGAGCTTTCTTT. Translating gives CASSSGEGAFF. The rearrangement uses TRBV12-3 or TRBV12-4 and TRBJ1-1; no definite D call. The CDR3 is 11 amino acids. The V and J ends lost 4 bases and 10 bases respectively, with 10 bases between them.

This clonotype appeared a few times. V gene TRBV5-1 combines with J gene TRBJ2-6; D call uncertain. The germline V gene encodes CDR1 SGHRS and CDR2 YFSETQ. V lost 1 base, J lost 2 bases, and 7 bases lay in between. The CDR3 consists of 15 residues. Here the CDR3 DNA reads TGCGCCAGCAGCTTGAGCCCAGCTGGGGCCAACGTCCTGACTTTC. This translates into CASSLSPAGANVLTF.

This clonotype appeared once. The rearrangement joins TRBV5-1 to TRBJ2-2; D might be TRBD1 (6 bases). This CDR3 spans 16 amino acids. The germline V and J ends were trimmed by 1 base and 0 bases, with 10 bases remaining between them. Per the germline V gene, CDR1 is SGHRS and CDR2 is YFSETQ. CDR3 residues: CASSLREGANTGELFF. The DNA of the CDR3 is TGCGCCAGCAGCTTGAGAGAGGGGGCGAACACCGGGGAGCTGTTTTTT. The complete variable domain, with remaining parts taken from reference TRBV5-1 and TRBJ2-2, reads KAGVTQTPRYLIKTRGQQVTLSCSPISGHRSVSWYQQTPGQGLQFLFEYFSETQRNKGNFPGRFSGRQFSNSRSEMNVSTLELGDSALYLCASSLREGANTGELFFGEGSRLTVL.

The chain employs TRBV29-1 and TRBJ2-7; a weak D match, TRBD2 (5 bases). V was clipped by 3 bases and J by 3 bases, with 12 bases between them. CDR3 length equals 13 residues. The germline gives CDR1 SQVTM, CDR2 ANQGSEA. The chain's CDR3 is CSVEMASSYEQYF. CDR3 DNA: TGCAGCGTTGAGATGGCTAGCAGCTACGAGCAGTACTTC.

The V call is TRBV11-2, the J call TRBJ2-5; D is ambiguous. CDR3 length: 14 amino acids. The V gene's germline CDR1 is SGHAT and CDR2 FQNNGV. Trimming removed 4 bases from V and 3 bases from J, with 12 bases in between. DNA of the CDR3: TGTGCCAGCAGCTCAACCATGGGAAAAGAGACCCAGTACTTC. Amino acid sequence: CASSSTMGKETQYF.

This chain connects TRBV20-1 to TRBJ2-7, with D perhaps TRBD2 (5 bases). CDR1 is DFQATT, CDR2 SNEGSKA, per germline (reference sequence). The CDR3 sequence is 13 residues long. V lost 3 bases to trimming and J lost 1 base, with 10 bases between them. CDR3 amino acids: CSARLEASYEQYF. DNA for the CDR3: TGCAGTGCTAGGTTGGAGGCTTCCTACGAGCAGTACTTC.

This clonotype was observed at least ten times. V and J are TRBV24-1 and TRBJ2-1; D unresolved. Trimming removed 0 bases from V and 6 bases from J, with 5 bases in between. CDR3 size: 13 residues. Germline V CDR1 and CDR2: KGHDR, SFDVKD. The CDR3 DNA reads TGTGCCACCAGTGATTTGGTCGGCAATGAGCAGTTCTTC. This codes for CATSDLVGNEQFF.

This clonotype was seen a handful of times. CDR3: CASSLAGLAANTGELFF. The CDR3 DNA reads TGCGCCAGCAGCTTGGCCGGTCTGGCAGCGAACACCGGGGAGCTGTTTTTT. The chain carries TRBV5-1 and TRBJ2-2, with unresolved D. The CDR3 runs to 17 residues. V was clipped by 0 bases and J by 0 bases, with 12 bases between them. The V gene's germline CDR1 is SGHRS and CDR2 YFSETQ. Using reference TRBV5-1 and TRBJ2-2 for the parts outside the CDR3, the full variable domain is KAGVTQTPRYLIKTRGQQVTLSCSPISGHRSVSWYQQTPGQGLQFLFEYFSETQRNKGNFPGRFSGRQFSNSRSEMNVSTLELGDSALYLCASSLAGLAANTGELFFGEGSRLTVL.

In this sample, this clonotype turned up a few times. This chain joins TRBV29-1 and TRBJ1-2; 9 bases are a match to TRBD1. CDR3 length equals 12 residues. V was clipped by 7 bases and J by 3 bases; unmatched bases: 3. Germline values: CDR1 SQVTM, CDR2 ANQGSEA. The CDR3 nucleotides are TGCAGCGGACAGGGGGAACACTATGGCTACACCTTC. Translating gives CSGQGEHYGYTF.

The chain joins TRBV14 to TRBJ2-3, with TRBD2 matching over 11 bases. The CDR3 contains 18 residues. The J segment lost 0 bases and the V segment lost 3 bases, leaving 8 bases of the junction unmatched. The germline CDR1 and CDR2 sequences are SGHDN and FVKESK. The CDR3 protein is CASSHPGTSGPSTDTQYF. CDR3 nucleotide sequence: TGTGCCAGCAGCCACCCCGGGACTAGCGGCCCAAGCACAGATACGCAGTATTTT.

This clonotype turned up a few times. The V call is TRBV7-9, the J call TRBJ1-6, with TRBD1 matching over 7 bases. Trimming removed 5 bases from V and 14 bases from J; junction bases left unmatched: 18. CDR1 and CDR2 from the germline V gene are SEHNR and FQNEAQ (reference sequence). CDR3 length: 16 amino acids. The CDR3 DNA sequence: TGTGCCAGCAGCGGGGCACCGGGACAGTCCGCTAGGACCCTCCACTTT. Encoded protein: CASSGAPGQSARTLHF.

This clonotype was counted only a few times. V usage is TRBV20-1 and J usage is TRBJ2-3; weak D call: TRBD1 (6 bases). This CDR3 contains 16 residues. V shed 2 bases and J shed 1 base, with 16 bases lying between them. Germline V gene sequence: CDR1 DFQATT, CDR2 SNEGSKA (reference sequence). The CDR3 DNA reads as TGCAGTGCTAGACCCCCATCAGGGGCCGGCACAGATACGCAGTATTTT. Its translation: CSARPPSGAGTDTQYF.

This clonotype was detected only a few times. The chain links TRBV10-3 to TRBJ1-1; possible D gene TRBD1, 5 bases. From germline, CDR1 is ENHRY and CDR2 SYGVKD. The CDR3 runs 13 residues. Trimming left V 8 bases short and J 3 bases short, with 13 bases between. CDR3 region: CAIVGASYTEAFF. CDR3 DNA: TGTGCCATCGTCGGGGCCAGTTACACTGAAGCTTTCTTT.

This clonotype was detected only a few times. The CDR3 spells CASSRTAAGNTEAFF. As DNA, the CDR3 is TGTGCCAGCAGCCGGACGGCTGCAGGGAACACTGAAGCTTTCTTT. The chain links TRBV7-9 to TRBJ1-1, with D uncertain. Germline lookup yields CDR1 SEHNR and CDR2 FQNEAQ (reference sequence). The CDR3 is made up of 15 amino acids. Deletions cut 5 bases from V and 1 base from J, with 14 bases between.

The chain employs TRBV5-1 and TRBJ1-1, with 9 bases fitting TRBD1. In germline, CDR1 is SGHRS, CDR2 YFSETQ. V lost 4 bases and J lost 1; bases outside the gene matches: 2. The CDR3 is 14 residues long. The CDR3 coding sequence is TGCGCCAGCAGCCTGACAGGGGGGAACACTGAAGCTTTCTTT. Protein product: CASSLTGGNTEAFF. The entire variable domain, with the rest obtained from reference TRBV5-1 and TRBJ1-1, is as follows: KAGVTQTPRYLIKTRGQQVTLSCSPISGHRSVSWYQQTPGQGLQFLFEYFSETQRNKGNFPGRFSGRQFSNSRSEMNVSTLELGDSALYLCASSLTGGNTEAFFGQGTRLTVV.

In its sample, this clonotype was seen a few times. The rearrangement joins TRBV12-3 or TRBV12-4 to TRBJ2-7; D call uncertain. With 0 bases removed from V and 3 bases from J, the gap between germline ends came to 12 bases. The CDR3 is 15 amino acids. CDR3 protein: CASSLAQFAFYEQYF. In DNA form, the CDR3 reads TGTGCCAGCAGTTTAGCCCAGTTCGCGTTCTACGAGCAGTACTTC.

This chain joins TRBV19 and TRBJ1-2; D is perhaps TRBD1 (6 bases). V was trimmed by 9 bases and J by 3 bases, leaving 14 bases between them. Germline V gives CDR1 LNHDA, CDR2 SQIVND (reference sequence). The CDR3 is 13 residues long. The CDR3 sequence: CASMERGYYGYTF. The CDR3 nucleotides read TGTGCCAGCATGGAGAGGGGGTACTATGGCTACACCTTC.

This clonotype has only a few counts. V gene TRBV7-2 combines with J gene TRBJ2-5; TRBD2 matches 12 bases. Per germline, CDR1 SGHTA and CDR2 FQGNSA. V trimming: 3 bases; J trimming: 5 bases; junction bases outside the gene matches: 10. CDR3 length equals 17 residues. The CDR3 coding sequence is TGTGCCAGCAGCTTCCTGCCGGGACTAGCGGGTCAGGAGACCCAGTACTTC. Protein product: CASSFLPGLAGQETQYF.

The chain links TRBV20-1 to TRBJ2-7, with TRBD2 as a possible D gene (6 bases). Looked up from germline, CDR1 is DFQATT and CDR2 is SNEGSKA (reference sequence). The CDR3 has 14 amino acids. V lost 4 bases and J 0 bases, leaving 13 bases between the germline ends. The CDR3 reads CSATTAGSSYEQYF. CDR3 in DNA: TGCAGTGCTACTACTGCGGGGTCCTCCTACGAGCAGTACTTC.

This clonotype has more than one count but fewer than ten. This chain joins TRBV20-1 and TRBJ2-5, with 9 positions matching TRBD2. Germline CDR1 is DFQATT and CDR2 is SNEGSKA (reference sequence). The CDR3 loop spans 14 amino acids. V gave up 0 bases and J gave up 7 bases; unmatched junction bases: 6. The CDR3 spells CSARDEAGGLTQYF. As DNA, the CDR3 is TGCAGTGCTAGAGATGAAGCGGGGGGTTTGACCCAGTACTTC.